This T cell receptor (beta chain) came from a study of blood T cell repertoires in COVID-19. This table comes from immunoSEQ multiplex PCR, and its TCRdb copy is limited to in-frame clones, with some not included. The sample lists more than 250,000 clones; around 86% were seen once. This receptor was obtained from a man in his fifties or sixties with active or convalescent COVID-19. The specimen was peripheral blood.

The CDR3, as DNA: TGTGCCAGCAGCTTGGTCAGGGGGGCCACAGATACGCAGTATTTT. This gives the protein CASSLVRGATDTQYF. The chain carries TRBV5-6 and TRBJ2-3; tentatively, D is TRBD1 (7 bases). CDR1 SGHDT and CDR2 YYEEEE come from the germline V gene. The CDR3 has 15 amino acids. V lost 0 bases, J lost 2 bases, and 10 bases lay in between.